This T cell receptor (beta chain) was recovered during a study of OX40 agonist ivuxolimab in advanced cancers. Study as a whole: Three patients got partial responses; one had hepatocellular carcinoma and two had cutaneous melanoma. Findings and caveats of the study: Expanded peripheral T cells had an undetermined antigen specificity. There were also nonresponders showing low normalized T-cell clonal expansion.

In germline, CDR1 is MDHEN, CDR2 SYDVKM. Trimming took off 6 bases at V and 3 bases at J, with 7 bases between the two ends. The CDR3 extends over 12 amino acids. Anyone with autoimmune disease history or systemic immunosuppression was excluded. This table comes from immunoSEQ multiplex PCR, and its TCRdb copy is limited to in-frame clones, with some not included. The profile shows 40,000 to 55,000 clones, over 75% of them singletons. Turning to this clone: Its cognate antigen is unknown.

The chain links TRBV28 to TRBJ2-3; the D is unclear. Specimen: CD4+ or CD8+ T cells sorted from blood, collected in a trial of the OX40 agonist ivuxolimab. The clonotype originates from an adult with an advanced solid tumor such as melanoma, head and neck, liver or kidney cancer. CDR3 DNA sequence: TGTGCCAGCAGCTTGGCTACAGATACGCAGTATTTT. Protein: CASSLATDTQYF.